This T cell receptor (beta chain) was recovered during a study of blood T cell repertoires in COVID-19. The assay was immunoSEQ multiplex PCR, and TCRdb's table has in-frame clones only and misses some. This table has roughly 40,000 clones, approximately 90% appearing once. This clone was seen only once. Trimming left V 1 base short and J 6 bases short, with 7 bases between. This CDR3 has 14 residues. Per germline, CDR1 SGHDN and CDR2 FVKESK. The chain links TRBV14 to TRBJ1-6; possible D gene TRBD1, 5 bases. This clonotype originated in a human donor in a cohort sampled during active COVID-19. Sequences were obtained from peripheral blood. CDR3 sequence (DNA): TGTGCCAGCAGCCAAGTTGGGGCTAATTCACCCCTCCACTTT. It specifies CASSQVGANSPLHF.